One sample yielded the 14 T cell receptor beta chains listed below, sequenced in a study of blood T cell repertoires in COVID-19. Measured with immunoSEQ multiplex PCR; TCRdb has only the in-frame clones, and not every one. The repertoire holds about 140,000 clones, with around 83% as singletons. The sample was peripheral blood. These receptors were taken from an elderly woman with acute or convalescent COVID-19.

The chain employs TRBV2 and TRBJ2-7, with 8 positions matching TRBD1. The CDR3 runs 15 residues. V lost 5 bases, J lost 2 bases, and 8 bases stayed unmatched. Germline CDR1 SNHLY, CDR2 FYNNEI. The CDR3 reads CASSQGQGWAYEQYF. Written as DNA, the CDR3 is TGTGCCAGCAGTCAAGGACAGGGATGGGCCTACGAGCAGTACTTC.

In DNA, the CDR3 is TGTGCCTGGAAGGGACTAGCGGGAGGGTTTGAGCAGTTCTTC. Amino acid sequence: CAWKGLAGGFEQFF. V gene TRBV30 combines with J gene TRBJ2-1; 16 nucleotides line up with TRBD2. The trim removed 4 bases at V and 9 bases at J, leaving 3 bases unmatched. In germline, CDR1 is GTSNPN, CDR2 SVGIG (reference sequence). This CDR3 has 14 residues.

The chain is built from TRBV7-2 and TRBJ2-5, with D maybe TRBD1 (5 bases). Trimming stripped 10 bases from V and 4 bases from J, with 22 bases between. The CDR3 totals 15 residues. Germline V gene lookup returns CDR1 SGHTA and CDR2 FQGNSA. The CDR3: CATAAWGRLVETQYF. As DNA, the CDR3 is TGTGCCACGGCCGCGTGGGGCAGGCTCGTAGAGACCCAGTACTTC.

This chain links TRBV15 with TRBJ2-5, with D unclear. Trimming pared 3 bases from V and 5 bases from J, leaving 7 bases between. Germline V gives CDR1 LNHNV, CDR2 YYDKDF (reference sequence). CDR3 length: 12 residues. CDR3 sequence: CATSRGSETQYF. CDR3 in DNA: TGTGCCACCAGCAGGGGCTCGGAGACCCAGTACTTC.

The J gene is TRBJ1-2, the V gene TRBV24-1, with 7 bases fitting TRBD1. CDR3 length: 14 residues. The germline V gene has CDR1 KGHDR and CDR2 SFDVKD. Losses at the gene ends were 4 bases for V and 5 bases for J; bases not matched to a gene: 6. The CDR3 nucleotides are TGTGCCACCAGTGAATTTACAGGGGTGTATGGCTACACCTTC. It translates to CATSEFTGVYGYTF.

The chain employs TRBV3-1 (or the pseudogene TRBV3-2) and TRBJ1-2; 8 positions match TRBD1. This CDR3 comprises 16 residues. J lost 8 bases, V lost 1 base, and 12 bases had no gene match. Germline CDR1 is LGHDT and CDR2 is YNNKEL (reference sequence). The CDR3 DNA is TGTGCCAGCAGCCAAGTTATGGCACAGGGGGACGGAGGCTACACCTTC. Translating it yields CASSQVMAQGDGGYTF.

The V and J genes are TRBV3-1 (or the pseudogene TRBV3-2) and TRBJ2-5; D call uncertain. The CDR3 is 15 amino acids. The germline gives CDR1 LGHDT, CDR2 YNNKEL (reference sequence). V lost 2 bases and J 5 bases, leaving 15 bases between the germline ends. CDR3 amino acids: CASSQLVAEAETQYF. Here the CDR3 DNA reads TGTGCCAGCAGCCAATTAGTTGCGGAAGCGGAGACCCAGTACTTC.

The chain carries TRBV21-1 and TRBJ2-5; whether TRBD2, the table's D call, matches the DNA was not checked. TRBV21-1 is recorded as a pseudogene. There are 17 residues in the CDR3. CDR3 in amino acids: CASSKARAQASGETQYF. In DNA, the CDR3 is TGTGCCAGCAGCAAAGCGCGGGCTCAGGCATCGGGAGAGACCCAGTACTTC.

The chain links TRBV5-1 to TRBJ2-7; D might be TRBD2 (6 bases). The CDR3 is 14 amino acids. V shed 5 bases and J shed 5 bases, with 17 bases lying between them. Germline lookup yields CDR1 SGHRS and CDR2 YFSETQ. CDR3 DNA sequence: TGCGCCAGCAGGAGAGGAGGAGGGTACGACGAGCAGTACTTC. It specifies CASRRGGGYDEQYF.

CDR3 protein: CATSDPDRDHEQYF. In DNA form, the CDR3 reads TGTGCCACCAGTGATCCGGACAGGGATCACGAGCAGTACTTC. This rearrangement joins TRBV24-1 to TRBJ2-7; 8 bases agree with TRBD1. The CDR3 loop spans 14 amino acids. J lost 5 bases, V lost 3 bases, and 5 bases had no gene match. Germline CDR1 is KGHDR and CDR2 is SFDVKD.

The chain is built from TRBV28 and TRBJ1-5; D perhaps matches TRBD1 (5 bases). The CDR3 is 15 residues long. V was trimmed by 6 bases and J by 9 bases, leaving 21 bases between them. Germline V gene lookup returns CDR1 MDHEN and CDR2 SYDVKM. Here the CDR3 reads CASSRWARQPSPQHF. In DNA form, the CDR3 reads TGTGCCAGCAGCCGTTGGGCGAGACAGCCTTCGCCCCAGCATTTT.

The gene calls are TRBV28 and TRBJ1-2; maybe TRBD1 (6 bases). CDR1 is MDHEN and CDR2 is SYDVKM in the germline V gene. This CDR3 is 14 amino acids long. V lost 3 bases and J lost 2, with 10 bases in between. CDR3 nucleotide sequence: TGTGCCAGCAGTTTCCACAGGGAAAACTATGGCTACACCTTC. Amino acids: CASSFHRENYGYTF.

This clone was seen more than once but under ten times. Distinct nucleotide sequences in the sample also encode this CDR3. The genes are TRBV2 and TRBJ1-1, with D perhaps TRBD1 (6 bases). The germline V gene has CDR1 SNHLY and CDR2 FYNNEI. Between the trimmed V and J ends, which lost 4 bases and 6 bases, there was a span of 12 bases. The CDR3 length is 13 residues. The CDR3 sequence: CASSVQGYSEAFF. CDR3 in DNA: TGTGCCAGCAGTGTACAGGGTTATTCTGAAGCTTTCTTT.

This clone has only a few counts. This chain links TRBV19 with TRBJ1-5; perhaps TRBD1 as D (5 bases). V gave up 2 bases and J gave up 1 base, with 18 bases separating them. The CDR3 is 18 residues long. The germline CDR1 and CDR2 sequences are LNHDA and SQIVND (reference sequence). CDR3 sequence: CASSIMAGTGISNQPQHF. The CDR3 nucleotides read TGTGCCAGTAGTATAATGGCCGGGACTGGGATAAGCAATCAGCCCCAGCATTTT.